This passage covers 30 T cell receptor beta chains from one sample sequenced in a study of T cells in Graves' hyperthyroidism and ophthalmopathy. Researchers amplified the TCR beta CDR3 regions from RNA transcripts. HTBI primers were used for first-round RT-PCR of the TCR CDR3. TCRdb independently ran MiXCR on the multiplex PCR reads; one entry per CDR3 protein. The sample includes almost 500,000 distinct CDR3 sequences, approximately 22% of them seen just once. Sequencing used blood. The receptors shown here come from a woman aged 70 to 79 with Graves' ophthalmopathy.

V gene TRBV6-2 or TRBV6-3 combines with J gene TRBJ1-1, with TRBD1 matching 9 bases. Germline loops: CDR1 MNHEY, CDR2 SVGEGT. The CDR3 totals 13 residues. The V and J ends lost 6 bases and 5 bases, in that order; junction bases with no gene match: 4. Here the CDR3 reads CASRQTGGTEAFF. The CDR3 DNA sequence: TGTGCCAGCAGACAGACAGGGGGAACTGAAGCTTTCTTT.

This clonotype was recorded a few times. The rearrangement uses TRBV12-3 or TRBV12-4 and TRBJ2-2; D might be TRBD1 (5 bases). Near its end, the DNA agrees better with TRBJ1-1, so the J call may be wrong. The CDR3 totals 13 residues. Written as DNA, the CDR3 is TGTGCCAGCAGTTTAGTAAGGGGAGGTGGAGCTTTCTTT. Translated, it gives CASSLVRGGGAFF.

The chain recombines TRBV12-3 or TRBV12-4 with TRBJ1-2; the D gene is possibly TRBD1 (5 bases). Trimming stripped 2 bases from V and 5 bases from J, with 9 bases between. This CDR3 contains 13 residues. The CDR3: CASSLWGLYGYTF. CDR3 nucleotide sequence: TGTGCCAGCAGTTTATGGGGGTTATATGGCTACACCTTC.

CDR3 protein: CASTRRSEQYF. CDR3 DNA sequence: TGTGCCAGCACCCGGCGGAGCGAGCAGTACTTC. The V call is TRBV6-1, the J call TRBJ2-7; no clear D. V lost 7 bases and J lost 6, with 10 bases in between. Germline loops: CDR1 MNHNS, CDR2 SASEGT. This CDR3 region has 11 residues.

The CDR3 DNA is TGTGCCAGCAGCTTCACGGAAACCTATGGCTACACCTTC. It translates to CASSFTETYGYTF. This sequence joins TRBV12-3 or TRBV12-4 and TRBJ1-2; no clear D gene. CDR3 size: 13 residues. The V gene lost 6 bases and the J gene lost 4 bases, with 12 bases spanning the gap.

V is TRBV3-1 and J is TRBJ2-5; D uncertain. Per the germline V gene, CDR1 is LGHDT and CDR2 is YNNKEL (reference sequence). The CDR3 is 14 residues long. Trimming took off 0 bases at V and 4 bases at J, with 9 bases between the two ends. Here the CDR3 DNA reads TGTGCCAGCAGCCAAGAATTAGGGCGAGAGACCCAGTACTTC. It is translated as CASSQELGRETQYF.

This clonotype was counted ten times or more. The rearrangement uses TRBV3-1 and TRBJ2-7, with unresolved D. The V gene's germline CDR1 is LGHDT and CDR2 YNNKEL (reference sequence). The CDR3 sequence is 12 residues long. Trimming took off 3 bases at V and 4 bases at J, with 7 bases between the two ends. The CDR3 loop is CASSQGVYEQYF. CDR3 sequence (DNA): TGTGCCAGCAGCCAGGGCGTGTACGAGCAGTACTTC.

The chain couples TRBV5-5 to TRBJ1-1, with a weak D call TRBD1 (5 bases). V was cut by 0 bases and J by 1 base, with 10 bases left in between. The CDR3 is 15 amino acids. The germline V gene encodes CDR1 SGHKS and CDR2 YYEKEE (reference sequence). CDR3 nucleotides: TGTGCCAGCAGCTTGGGGGGGGGTAGGAACACTGAAGCTTTCTTT. Its translation: CASSLGGGRNTEAFF.

This clonotype was counted between two and nine times. This rearrangement joins TRBV7-9 to TRBJ1-2; 8 positions agree with TRBD1. With V trimmed by 1 base and J by 4 bases, 8 bases remained unmatched. In germline, CDR1 is SEHNR, CDR2 FQNEAQ (reference sequence). CDR3 length: 16 residues. CDR3 loop: CASSLVDRAIGYGYTF. Written as DNA, the CDR3 is TGTGCCAGCAGCTTAGTGGACAGGGCTATAGGCTATGGCTACACCTTC. Full variable domain (rest looked up from reference TRBV7-9 and TRBJ1-2): DTGVSQNPRHKITKRGQNVTFRCDPISEHNRLYWYRQTLGQGPEFLTYFQNEAQLEKSRLLSDRFSAERPKGSFSTLEIQRTEQGDSAMYLCASSLVDRAIGYGYTFGSGTRLTVV.

This clonotype was detected only a few times. The V and J genes are TRBV10-3 and TRBJ2-7; D is possibly TRBD1 (6 bases). The V gene lost 8 bases and the J gene lost 2 bases, with 10 bases spanning the gap. Germline assignment: CDR1 ENHRY and CDR2 SYGVKD. The CDR3 contains 12 residues. CDR3 amino acids: CAIRDIAYEQYF. The CDR3, as DNA: TGTGCCATCCGGGACATAGCCTACGAGCAGTACTTC.

The chain joins TRBV19 to TRBJ1-1, with TRBD1 matching 7 bases. V was pared by 0 bases and J by 6 bases, with 4 bases of the junction left unmatched. CDR1 and CDR2 (germline): LNHDA, SQIVND (reference sequence). The CDR3 covers 14 residues. The CDR3 reads CASSIEYRGPEAFF. Here the CDR3 DNA reads TGTGCCAGTAGTATAGAATACAGGGGCCCTGAAGCTTTCTTT.

This clonotype appeared many times. The V and J genes are TRBV6-6 and TRBJ1-5; D not resolved. V was clipped by 3 bases and J by 0 bases, with 9 bases between them. This CDR3 contains 15 residues. CDR1 is MNHNY and CDR2 is SVGAGI in the germline V gene (reference sequence). The CDR3 nucleotides read TGTGCCAGCAGTTATTTTAGGGATAGCAATCAGCCCCAGCATTTT. Its protein product is CASSYFRDSNQPQHF.

This clonotype showed up many times. The V gene is TRBV28, the J gene TRBJ2-7; 8 bases agree with TRBD1. The CDR3 contains 15 residues. V lost 4 bases and J lost 2; bases outside the gene matches: 7. Germline V gene sequence: CDR1 MDHEN, CDR2 SYDVKM. The CDR3 is CASSSWTGSTYEQYF. The CDR3, as DNA: TGTGCCAGCAGTTCGTGGACAGGGTCGACCTACGAGCAGTACTTC.

The chain joins TRBV10-3 to TRBJ1-2, with TRBD1 matching 7 bases. CDR1 ENHRY and CDR2 SYGVKD come from the germline V gene. The V gene end was trimmed by 6 bases and the J gene end by 4 bases; junction bases not matched to a gene: 5. The CDR3 runs to 13 residues. The CDR3 bases are TGTGCCATCAGCGCCGGGACAGCCTATGGCTACACCTTC. Translation gives CAISAGTAYGYTF.

This clonotype appeared many times. The chain employs TRBV2 and TRBJ1-1; D remains unclear. Germline-derived CDR1 and CDR2 are SNHLY and FYNNEI. Trimming shortened V by 2 bases and J by 4 bases, and 11 bases separated the two germline ends. This CDR3 is 14 amino acids long. For the CDR3, the DNA is TGTGCCAGCAGTGAACGCCAGACGGGCACTGAAGCTTTCTTT. Amino acids: CASSERQTGTEAFF.

This clonotype was counted a few times. This chain connects TRBV11-2 to TRBJ2-3; a weak D match, TRBD2 (6 bases). The CDR3 length is 19 residues. Germline values: CDR1 SGHAT, CDR2 FQNNGV. Trimming removed 3 bases from V and 3 bases from J, with 25 bases in between. The CDR3: CASSFLRRWSMGGTDTQYF. CDR3 DNA: TGTGCCAGCAGCTTCTTAAGGCGTTGGAGCATGGGGGGAACAGATACGCAGTATTTT.

This clonotype has a handful of counts. This chain connects TRBV24-1 to TRBJ2-3; D is possibly TRBD2 (5 bases). Germline CDR1 reads KGHDR; CDR2 reads SFDVKD. Trimming removed 3 bases at V and 0 bases at J, with 12 bases between. The CDR3 totals 16 residues. CDR3 coding DNA: TGTGCCACCAGTGATAAGAGGGCTAGCAGCACAGATACGCAGTATTTT. This encodes CATSDKRASSTDTQYF.

This clonotype occurred a few times. This chain links TRBV30 with TRBJ1-1; D is unclear. V lost 2 bases, J lost 8 bases, and 12 bases lay in between. Per germline, CDR1 GTSNPN and CDR2 SVGIG (reference sequence). This CDR3 has 12 amino acids. The CDR3 here is CAWSKVGSEAFF. Written as DNA, the CDR3 is TGTGCCTGGAGTAAGGTGGGCTCCGAAGCTTTCTTT.

The chain recombines TRBV9 with TRBJ2-1, with 10 bases fitting TRBD2. Germline V gene sequence: CDR1 SGDLS, CDR2 YYNGEE. The CDR3 has 15 amino acids. Germline trimming cut 3 bases from V and 7 bases from J; bases unmatched to any gene: 7. The CDR3 sequence: CASSGTSGFWNEQFF. The CDR3 DNA reads as TGTGCCAGCAGCGGGACTAGCGGTTTTTGGAATGAGCAGTTCTTC. Drawing the rest from reference TRBV9 and TRBJ2-1, the complete variable domain is DSGVTQTPKHLITATGQRVTLRCSPRSGDLSVYWYQQSLDQGLQFLIQYYNGEERAKGNILERFSAQQFPDLHSELNLSSLELGDSALYFCASSGTSGFWNEQFFGPGTRLTVL.

The chain combines TRBV6-1 with TRBJ1-5; 9 positions match TRBD1. V lost 6 bases and J lost 6; bases outside the gene matches: 6. The germline gives CDR1 MNHNS, CDR2 SASEGT. The CDR3 extends over 14 amino acids. CDR3 sequence: CASRRTGVGQPQHF. In DNA form, the CDR3 reads TGTGCCAGCAGGAGGACAGGGGTCGGTCAGCCCCAGCATTTT.

This clonotype appeared a few times. DNA for the CDR3: TGTGCCAGCAGTTTTGGGACTGGGACAGGGAACACCGGGGAGCTGTTTTTT. Translated: CASSFGTGTGNTGELFF. The chain combines TRBV12-3 or TRBV12-4 with TRBJ2-2; 8 bases align to TRBD1. This CDR3 contains 17 residues. Trimming removed 3 bases from V and 1 base from J; junction bases left unmatched: 7.

In this sample, this clonotype turned up a few times. The rearrangement links TRBV7-2 to TRBJ2-1, with D perhaps assigned TRBD1 or TRBD2 (5 bases each). Germline V gene lookup returns CDR1 SGHTA and CDR2 FQGNSA. V was cut by 4 bases and J by 3 bases, with 13 bases left in between. The CDR3 is 15 amino acids. The CDR3 DNA reads TGTGCCAGCAGCTCTACCGGGACCAGCTACAATGAGCAGTTCTTC. Encoded protein: CASSSTGTSYNEQFF.

V gene TRBV5-5 combines with J gene TRBJ2-1; weak D call: TRBD1 (6 bases). CDR3 size: 14 residues. V lost 0 bases to trimming and J lost 8 bases, with 12 bases between them. The V gene's germline CDR1 is SGHKS and CDR2 YYEKEE (reference sequence). CDR3 DNA sequence: TGTGCCAGCAGCTTGGTGGTTAAGGGGGATGAGCAGTTCTTC. Translated, it gives CASSLVVKGDEQFF.

This clonotype appeared many times. The DNA for the CDR3 is TGTGCCAGCAGTCCGGACAGGTTGGTGGGGTACGAGCAGTACTTC. Its protein product is CASSPDRLVGYEQYF. The chain joins TRBV6-1 to TRBJ2-7, with 7 positions matching TRBD1. The germline CDR1 and CDR2 sequences are MNHNS and SASEGT. The V segment lost 5 bases and the J segment 4 bases; nucleotides outside the gene matches: 11. The CDR3 sequence is 15 residues long.

This rearrangement joins TRBV29-1 to TRBJ2-7; no definite D call. V lost 4 bases and J lost 4, with 11 bases in between. The CDR3 consists of 12 residues. In germline, CDR1 is SQVTM, CDR2 ANQGSEA. CDR3: CSVVSRKYEQYF. The CDR3 coding sequence is TGCAGCGTTGTGTCAAGGAAATACGAGCAGTACTTC.

This clonotype was recorded a few times. The chain uses TRBV6-1 and TRBJ2-7; TRBD1 matches 8 bases. The CDR3 loop spans 14 amino acids. Germline V CDR1 and CDR2: MNHNS, SASEGT. Germline trimming cut 8 bases from V and 0 bases from J; bases unmatched to any gene: 6. CDR3 region: CASHNRGSSYEQYF. The CDR3 bases are TGTGCCAGCCATAACAGGGGGAGCTCCTACGAGCAGTACTTC.

This clonotype was recorded a few times. The chain combines TRBV7-2 with TRBJ2-1; tentative D call: TRBD1 (5 bases). The V end was cut by 3 bases, the J end by 9 bases, with 9 bases between. This CDR3 spans 12 amino acids. Germline assignment: CDR1 SGHTA and CDR2 FQGNSA. CDR3 region: CASSFRVGEQFF. In nucleotides, the CDR3 is TGTGCCAGCAGCTTCAGGGTCGGTGAGCAGTTCTTC.

Written as DNA, the CDR3 is TGTGCCAGCGTTGGACTAGCGGGAGTGGGGGAGCAGTACTTC. It codes for CASVGLAGVGEQYF. The chain recombines TRBV2 with TRBJ2-7, with 13 bases identical to TRBD2. V lost 8 bases to trimming and J lost 7 bases; unmatched junction nucleotides: 8. The germline V gene has CDR1 SNHLY and CDR2 FYNNEI. The CDR3 covers 14 residues.

The V gene is TRBV28, the J gene TRBJ2-2; TRBD1 aligns across 7 bases. This CDR3 has 15 residues. Looked up from germline, CDR1 is MDHEN and CDR2 is SYDVKM. Trimming cost V 5 bases and J 4 bases; bases outside gene matches: 7. The CDR3 loop is CASSVNRGSTGELFF. The CDR3 coding sequence is TGTGCCAGCAGTGTCAACAGGGGTTCCACCGGGGAGCTGTTTTTT.

The chain is built from TRBV6-9 and TRBJ1-1; D is uncertain. Trimming cost V 3 bases and J 8 bases, with 22 bases left between them. Germline CDR1 is MNHGY and CDR2 is SVAAGI. The CDR3 loop spans 16 amino acids. The CDR3 DNA follows: TGTGCCAGCAGTTACCCCTGGGCAGGTAGGAACCTCGAAGCTTTCTTT. It codes for CASSYPWAGRNLEAFF.